This paragraph reports one T cell receptor beta chain. Data came from immunoSEQ multiplex PCR; TCRdb stores just in-frame clones and leaves some out. The table lists approximately 68,000 clones, approximately 86% of them singletons. Per the germline V gene, CDR1 is MNHEY and CDR2 is SVGEGT. The length of the CDR3 is 13 residues. V lost 4 bases, J lost 3 bases, and 7 bases lay in between. This sample stems from a study of control samples from healthy donors and cancer patients. The chain carries TRBV6-2 or TRBV6-3 and TRBJ2-1; D unresolved. This clonotype was obtained from a man between 60 and 75 years old in good health. The sample comprised blood. The CDR3 loop reads CASSWSDYNEQFF. The CDR3 nucleotides are TGTGCCAGCAGTTGGAGTGACTACAATGAGCAGTTCTTC.